Each of the 8 T cell receptor beta chains below was sequenced from the same sample in a study of long-term antiretroviral therapy in people with HIV. With survey level as its setting, the immunoSEQ assay was v3.0. The method was immunoSEQ multiplex PCR; TCRdb's version includes in-frame clones alone and lacks a portion of them. The sample includes tens of thousands of clones, about 85% of them seen just once. Sample: unsorted PBMCs, taken 3 years after starting antiretroviral therapy. These receptors all come from a man aged 35 to 55 with HIV.

The chain uses TRBV11-3 and TRBJ1-1; 7 positions agree with TRBD1. Germline loops: CDR1 SGHNT, CDR2 YENEEA. The CDR3 consists of 14 residues. V trimming: 5 bases; J trimming: 5 bases; junction bases outside the gene matches: 8. CDR3 in amino acids: CASSPRDRPTEAFF. In nucleotides, the CDR3 is TGTGCCAGCAGCCCACGGGACAGACCAACTGAAGCTTTCTTT. Complete variable domain (other parts from reference TRBV11-3 and TRBJ1-1): EAGVVQSPRYKIIEKKQPVAFWCNPISGHNTLYWYLQNLGQGPELLIRYENEEAVDDSQLPKDRFSAERLKGVDSTLKIQPAELGDSAVYLCASSPRDRPTEAFFGQGTRLTVV.

This clone came up once. V and J are TRBV7-9 and TRBJ1-1, with a tentative D call TRBD1 (5 bases). This CDR3 has 13 residues. Between the trimmed V and J ends, which lost 5 bases and 2 bases, there was a span of 9 bases. In germline, CDR1 is SEHNR, CDR2 FQNEAQ (reference sequence). The CDR3 here is CASSMTDNTEAFF. For the CDR3, the DNA is TGTGCCAGCAGCATGACAGACAACACTGAAGCTTTCTTT.

In its sample, this clone was seen once. The chain uses TRBV7-2 and TRBJ1-4, with a weak D call TRBD1 (5 bases). Germline V gene data show CDR1 as SGHTA and CDR2 as FQGNSA. Deletions cut 5 bases from V and 8 bases from J, with 18 bases between. This CDR3 contains 15 residues. The CDR3 DNA reads TGTGCCAGCAGCCCCAATGTAGGGTGGGGGGAAAAACTGTTTTTT. Its protein is CASSPNVGWGEKLFF.

This sequence joins TRBV7-9 and TRBJ2-1, with 9 nucleotides matching TRBD1. After removal of 5 bases from V and 8 bases from J, the junction contained 10 bases not matched to a gene. The CDR3 extends over 15 amino acids. The germline gives CDR1 SEHNR, CDR2 FQNEAQ (reference sequence). The CDR3 spells CASSGTGTGWDEQFF. In nucleotides, the CDR3 is TGTGCCAGCAGCGGAACCGGGACAGGGTGGGATGAGCAGTTCTTC.

The chain carries TRBV4-1 and TRBJ2-3; 12 bases line up with TRBD2. Per the germline V gene, CDR1 is MGHRA and CDR2 is YSYEKL. Germline trimming cut 1 base from V and 3 bases from J; bases unmatched to any gene: 5. The CDR3 loop spans 17 amino acids. In DNA, the CDR3 is TGCGCCAGCAGCCAAGGAGGAACTAGCGGGGGGACAGATACGCAGTATTTT. It specifies CASSQGGTSGGTDTQYF.

J is TRBJ2-3 and V is TRBV29-1, with D tentatively TRBD1 (5 bases). The germline gives CDR1 SQVTM, CDR2 ANQGSEA. The CDR3 runs to 15 residues. V was pared by 4 bases and J by 4 bases, with 18 bases between. The CDR3 reads CSVVLLGQGPDTQYF. CDR3 coding DNA: TGCAGCGTTGTCCTCCTGGGGCAGGGCCCAGATACGCAGTATTTT.

Only one count was recorded for this clone. The chain recombines TRBV6-5 with TRBJ1-5; D gene unclear. Germline CDR1 MNHEY, CDR2 SVGAGI. V lost 4 bases to trimming and J lost 4 bases, with 8 bases between them. The CDR3 runs to 13 residues. The chain's CDR3 is CASSSQRNQPQHF. In DNA, the CDR3 is TGTGCCAGCAGTTCCCAGAGGAATCAGCCCCAGCATTTT.

The CDR3 nucleotides read TGTGCCCACCCCGCTTACACCGGGGAGCTGTTTTTT. This encodes CAHPAYTGELFF. The rearrangement uses TRBV30 and TRBJ2-2; D gene uncertain. Trimming removed 8 bases from V and 3 bases from J, with 10 bases in between. The CDR3 extends over 12 amino acids. Germline V gene data show CDR1 as GTSNPN and CDR2 as SVGIG (reference sequence).